The sequence of this TCR beta chain was determined in a study of post-analysis software for immune sequencing data. Looking at the study overall: As for disease course, relapsing-remitting, secondary progressive and progressive-relapsing multiple sclerosis were all included.

TCR beta cDNA libraries included unique molecular identifiers. Input amounts of roughly 0.9 to 10 million T cells were used. These gave 500,000 or so cDNA molecules, so each molecule approximated one T cell. TCRdb used MiXCR to reprocess the PCR reads, holding one entry per CDR3 protein. This sample carries about 540,000 distinct CDR3 sequences, approximately 31% of them seen once, and the ten largest clones take 4.5% to 7.5%. Remarks on this clonotype: Antigen: not known.

Overall study findings and caveats: Patients used about five TRBV segments, including TRBV5-6, TRBV5-1 and TRBV20-1, more often than controls. Samples made in the same batch grouped tightly together by F measure. In multiple sclerosis, normalized Chao1 diversity was significantly below that of controls.

Germline V lookup: CDR1 MNHNS, CDR2 SASEGT. The germline V and J ends were trimmed by 2 bases and 0 bases, with 16 bases remaining between them. The CDR3 extends over 18 amino acids. The chain has TRBV6-1 and TRBJ1-4; D unclear. Material: blood. The clonotype originates from a girl between 2 and 17 years old with multiple sclerosis. The CDR3 sequence: CASSELVEGSATNEKLFF. The CDR3 bases are TGTGCCAGCAGTGAACTCGTCGAAGGGTCAGCAACTAATGAAAAACTGTTTTTT.